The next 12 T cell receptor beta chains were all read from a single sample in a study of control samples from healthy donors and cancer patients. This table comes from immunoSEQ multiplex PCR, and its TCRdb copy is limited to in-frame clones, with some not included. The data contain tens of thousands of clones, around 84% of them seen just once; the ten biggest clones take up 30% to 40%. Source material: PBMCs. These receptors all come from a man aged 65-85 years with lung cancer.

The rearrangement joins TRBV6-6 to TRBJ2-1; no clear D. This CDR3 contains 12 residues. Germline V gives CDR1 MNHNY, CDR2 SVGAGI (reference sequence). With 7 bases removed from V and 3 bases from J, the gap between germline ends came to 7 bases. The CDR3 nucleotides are TGTGCCAGCACGGAAGACTACAATGAGCAGTTCTTC. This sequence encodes CASTEDYNEQFF.

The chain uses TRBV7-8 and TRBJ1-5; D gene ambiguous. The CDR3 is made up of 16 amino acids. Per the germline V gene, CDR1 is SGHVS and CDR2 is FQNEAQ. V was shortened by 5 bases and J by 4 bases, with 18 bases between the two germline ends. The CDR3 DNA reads TGTGCCAGCAGCCCCGGGTCGGGGTACCTTAATCAGCCCCAGCATTTT. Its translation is CASSPGSGYLNQPQHF.

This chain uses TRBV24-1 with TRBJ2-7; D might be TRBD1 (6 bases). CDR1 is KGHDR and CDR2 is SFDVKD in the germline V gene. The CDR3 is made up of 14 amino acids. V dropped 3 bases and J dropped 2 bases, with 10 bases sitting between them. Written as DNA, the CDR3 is TGTGCCACCAGTGATCGGACAGCAACCTACGAGCAGTACTTC. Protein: CATSDRTATYEQYF.

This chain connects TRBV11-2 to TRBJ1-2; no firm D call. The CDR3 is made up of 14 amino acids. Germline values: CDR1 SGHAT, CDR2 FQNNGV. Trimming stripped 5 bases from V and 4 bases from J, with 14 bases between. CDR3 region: CASSPRQLSYGYTF. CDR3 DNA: TGTGCCAGCAGCCCGCGCCAGCTTTCCTATGGCTACACCTTC.

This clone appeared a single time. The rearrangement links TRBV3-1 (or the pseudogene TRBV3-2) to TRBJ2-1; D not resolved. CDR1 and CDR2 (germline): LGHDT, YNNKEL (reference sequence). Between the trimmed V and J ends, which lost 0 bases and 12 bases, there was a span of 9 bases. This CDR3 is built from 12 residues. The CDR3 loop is CASSQETTPQFF. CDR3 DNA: TGTGCCAGCAGCCAAGAGACAACCCCGCAGTTCTTC.

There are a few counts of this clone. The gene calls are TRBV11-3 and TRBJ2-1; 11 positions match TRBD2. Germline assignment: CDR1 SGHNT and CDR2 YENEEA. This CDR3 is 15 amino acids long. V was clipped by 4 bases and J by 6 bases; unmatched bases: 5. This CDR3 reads CASSWIGTSGNEQFF. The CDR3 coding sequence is TGTGCCAGCAGCTGGATCGGGACTAGCGGCAATGAGCAGTTCTTC.

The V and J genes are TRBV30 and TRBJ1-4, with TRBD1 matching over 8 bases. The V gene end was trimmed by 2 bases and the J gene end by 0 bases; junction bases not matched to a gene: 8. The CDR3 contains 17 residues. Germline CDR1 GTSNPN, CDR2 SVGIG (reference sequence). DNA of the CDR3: TGTGCCTGGAGTCCAAGGACAGGGCGATCAACTAATGAAAAACTGTTTTTT. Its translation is CAWSPRTGRSTNEKLFF.

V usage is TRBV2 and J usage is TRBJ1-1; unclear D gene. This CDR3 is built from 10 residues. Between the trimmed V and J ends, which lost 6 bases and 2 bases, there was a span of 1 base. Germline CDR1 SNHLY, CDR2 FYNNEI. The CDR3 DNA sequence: TGTGCCAGCAGAAACACTGAAGCTTTCTTT. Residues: CASRNTEAFF.

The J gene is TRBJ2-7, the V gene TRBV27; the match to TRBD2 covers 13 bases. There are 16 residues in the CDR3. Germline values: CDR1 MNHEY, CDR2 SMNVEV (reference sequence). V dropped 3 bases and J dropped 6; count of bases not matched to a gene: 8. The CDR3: CASSFALAGGPGEQYF. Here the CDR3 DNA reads TGTGCCAGCAGTTTCGCACTAGCGGGGGGGCCGGGCGAGCAGTACTTC.

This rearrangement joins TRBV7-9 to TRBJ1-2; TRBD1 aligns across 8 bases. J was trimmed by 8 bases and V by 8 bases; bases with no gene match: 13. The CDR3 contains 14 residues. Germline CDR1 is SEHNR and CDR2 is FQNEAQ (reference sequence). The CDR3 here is CASQGATLTMGYTF. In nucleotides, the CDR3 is TGTGCCAGCCAGGGGGCGACCTTAACTATGGGCTACACCTTC.

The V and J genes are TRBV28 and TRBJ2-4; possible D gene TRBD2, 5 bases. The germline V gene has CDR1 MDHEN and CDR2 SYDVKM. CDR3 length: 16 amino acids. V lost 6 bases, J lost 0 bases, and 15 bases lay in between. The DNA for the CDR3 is TGTGCCAGCAGGAGGACGGGAACCCTAGCCAAAAACATTCAGTACTTC. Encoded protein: CASRRTGTLAKNIQYF.

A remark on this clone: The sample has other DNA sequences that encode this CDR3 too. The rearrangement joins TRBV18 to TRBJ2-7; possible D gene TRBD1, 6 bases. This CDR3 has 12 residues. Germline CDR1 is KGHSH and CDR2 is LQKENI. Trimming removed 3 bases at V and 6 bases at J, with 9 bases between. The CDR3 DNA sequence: TGTGCCAGCTCACCGCGACAGGCCGAGCAGTACTTC. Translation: CASSPRQAEQYF.